The 8 T cell receptor beta chains reported below all come from one sample, sequenced in a study of T cell repertoires in cytomegalovirus infection (dated by TCRdb to between 2018 and 2021). Sequencing used an Illumina HiSeq 1500. TCRdb reanalyzed the raw reads on its own, using fastp at Q25 for trimming and MiXCR for clone calling, and kept in-frame beta chains. Entries are consolidated by CDR3 protein sequence, retaining the most common genes and DNA. For this sample there are about 240,000 distinct CDR3 sequences; around 12% appear just once. 1.6% of the sample is in the top ten clones. The source material was PBMCs. Receptors were obtained from a human donor in good health (CMV status not recorded). Some clones in this sample may be carry-over from other donors' samples.

At least ten counts were recorded for this clonotype. The genes are TRBV28 and TRBJ1-3; TRBD1 might be the D (6 bases). Germline loops: CDR1 MDHEN, CDR2 SYDVKM. CDR3 size: 15 residues. Trimming left V 7 bases short and J 4 bases short, with 17 bases between. The CDR3 reads CASKTSQGNGNTIYF. The CDR3, as DNA: TGTGCCAGCAAAACGTCCCAGGGGAACGGAAACACCATATATTTT.

This clonotype was observed a few times. V and J are TRBV12-5 and TRBJ1-4, with D possibly being TRBD1 (6 bases). The germline V gene encodes CDR1 LGHNT and CDR2 FRNRAP. V was trimmed by 1 base and J by 6 bases, leaving 9 bases between them. CDR3 length equals 14 residues. The CDR3 DNA sequence: TGTGCTAGTGGTTTGGGACAGGACGATGAAAAACTGTTTTTT. The encoded protein is CASGLGQDDEKLFF.

V gene TRBV4-3 combines with J gene TRBJ1-2, with 8 bases fitting TRBD1. This CDR3 has 17 residues. Looked up from germline, CDR1 is LGHNA and CDR2 is YSLEER. Trimming at V came to 4 bases and at J to 8 bases, leaving 18 bases not matched to a gene. The CDR3 sequence: CASSLLPSGGAFVGYTF. CDR3 in DNA: TGCGCCAGCAGCCTACTACCCTCAGGGGGCGCGTTTGTCGGCTACACCTTC.

This clonotype was picked up many times. The rearrangement links TRBV7-2 to TRBJ1-5; D is undetermined. V gave up 3 bases and J gave up 2 bases, with 5 bases separating them. This CDR3 spans 13 amino acids. Germline CDR1 reads SGHTA; CDR2 reads FQGNSA. In nucleotides, the CDR3 is TGTGCCAGCAGCTTTAGCCGCAATCAGCCCCAGCATTTT. As protein: CASSFSRNQPQHF.

In its sample, this clonotype was seen a few times. This sequence joins TRBV12-3 or TRBV12-4 and TRBJ2-7; TRBD1 aligns across 12 bases. The CDR3 sequence is 14 residues long. With V trimmed by 6 bases and J by 5 bases, 5 bases remained unmatched. This CDR3 reads CASRPGQGANEQYF. CDR3 sequence (DNA): TGTGCCAGCAGACCGGGACAGGGGGCTAACGAGCAGTACTTC.

The chain links TRBV29-1 to TRBJ1-2; a possible D gene is TRBD1 (5 bases). CDR1 and CDR2 from the germline V gene are SQVTM and ANQGSEA. CDR3 length equals 12 residues. With 7 bases removed from V and 2 bases from J, the gap between germline ends came to 11 bases. CDR3 in amino acids: CSASQGNYGYTF. CDR3 DNA: TGCAGCGCCTCGCAGGGCAACTATGGCTACACCTTC.

There are many counts of this clonotype. V is TRBV6-1 and J is TRBJ2-7, with D maybe TRBD1 (7 bases). With 6 bases removed from V and 0 bases from J, the gap between germline ends came to 15 bases. The CDR3 spans 15 residues. Looked up from germline, CDR1 is MNHNS and CDR2 is SASEGT. CDR3 residues: CASRKGQDYSYEQYF. DNA of the CDR3: TGTGCCAGCAGAAAAGGACAGGACTACTCCTACGAGCAGTACTTC.

This clonotype was seen many times. The chain employs TRBV7-2 and TRBJ2-3; perhaps D is TRBD1 or TRBD2 (6 bases each). Trimming took off 5 bases at V and 2 bases at J, with 11 bases between the two ends. CDR1 SGHTA and CDR2 FQGNSA come from the germline V gene. CDR3 length: 14 residues. The DNA for the CDR3 is TGTGCCAGCAGCAGGGGGGAACTCACAGATACGCAGTATTTT. This translates into CASSRGELTDTQYF.